This T cell receptor (beta chain) is drawn from a study of OX40 agonist ivuxolimab in advanced cancers. Details on this clone: The antigen remains undetermined.

The CDR3 contains 14 residues. Germline CDR1 reads ENHRY; CDR2 reads SYGVKD. The V and J ends lost 6 bases and 1 base respectively, with 9 bases between them. The method was immunoSEQ multiplex PCR; TCRdb's version includes in-frame clones alone and lacks a portion of them. Of 98,000 or so clones listed, 91% are singletons. Study-level results: At doses 0.1 to 3.0 mg/kg, CD4+ and CD8+ clones expanded.

Source: CD4+ or CD8+ T cells sorted from blood, taken in a trial of the OX40 agonist ivuxolimab. This clonotype was obtained from an adult with an advanced solid tumor such as melanoma, head and neck, liver or kidney cancer. This rearrangement joins TRBV10-3 to TRBJ2-2; D perhaps matches TRBD2 (5 bases). The CDR3 nucleotides are TGTGCCATCAGGACCGGACTGAACACCGGGGAGCTGTTTTTT. This codes for CAIRTGLNTGELFF.